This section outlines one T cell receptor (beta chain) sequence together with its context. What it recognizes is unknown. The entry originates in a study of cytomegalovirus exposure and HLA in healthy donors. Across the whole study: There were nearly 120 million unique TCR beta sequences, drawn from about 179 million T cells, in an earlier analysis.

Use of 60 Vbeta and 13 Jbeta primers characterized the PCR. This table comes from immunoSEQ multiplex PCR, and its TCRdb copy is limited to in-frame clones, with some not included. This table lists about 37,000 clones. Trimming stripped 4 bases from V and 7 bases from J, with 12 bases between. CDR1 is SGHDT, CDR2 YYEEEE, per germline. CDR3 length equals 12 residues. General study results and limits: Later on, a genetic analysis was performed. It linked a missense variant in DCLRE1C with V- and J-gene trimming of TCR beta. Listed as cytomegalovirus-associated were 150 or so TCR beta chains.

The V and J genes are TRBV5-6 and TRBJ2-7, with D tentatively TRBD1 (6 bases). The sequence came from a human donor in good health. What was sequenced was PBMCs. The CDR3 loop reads CASSQPRGEQYF. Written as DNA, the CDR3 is TGTGCCAGCAGCCAACCCAGGGGTGAGCAGTACTTC.